Listed below are T cell receptor beta chains from one sample, sequenced in a study of graft-versus-host responses after intestinal transplantation. The protocol was immunoSEQ multiplex PCR, while the TCRdb copy is restricted to in-frame clones and leaves out a portion. The sample records about 39,000 clones, 90% to 95% being singletons. These receptors' targets are unknown. The specimen was unstimulated CD8+ T cells sorted from spleen or lymph node cells, collected before transplant. These receptors were obtained from a human donor who was the organ donor for an intestinal transplant. CDR3s include the opening cysteine and the closing phenylalanine or tryptophan. The D gene is left open where the match is weak. Clone size is given for some rows only: seen once, a few or many times, or a class if the clone is expanded.

v_gene: TRBV2; j_gene: TRBJ1-5; abundance: -; d_gene: -; CDR3aa: CASNGIGQESLNQPQHF; CDR3nt: TGTGCCAGCAACGGGATTGGGCAGGAGTCTCTCAATCAGCCCCAGCATTTT
v_gene: TRBV14; j_gene: TRBJ2-7; abundance: -; d_gene: TRBD2; CDR3aa: CASSQVILAGGLDEQYF; CDR3nt: TGTGCCAGCAGCCAAGTAATACTAGCGGGGGGGCTAGACGAGCAGTACTTC
v_gene: TRBV30; j_gene: TRBJ2-7; abundance: -; d_gene: -; CDR3aa: CAWSGGVTSEQYF; CDR3nt: TGTGCCTGGAGTGGGGGGGTGACCTCCGAGCAGTACTTC
v_gene: TRBV4-3; j_gene: TRBJ2-3; abundance: -; d_gene: -; CDR3aa: CASSQERGGPWDTQYF; CDR3nt: TGCGCCAGCAGCCAAGAAAGGGGGGGGCCATGGGATACGCAGTATTTT
v_gene: TRBV6-5; j_gene: TRBJ1-1; abundance: once; d_gene: -; CDR3aa: CASSYPTEAFF; CDR3nt: TGTGCCAGCAGTTACCCCACTGAAGCTTTCTTT
v_gene: TRBV7-9; j_gene: TRBJ2-1; abundance: -; d_gene: TRBD2; CDR3aa: CASSPTSGGYNEQFF; CDR3nt: TGTGCCAGCAGCCCTACTAGCGGGGGATACAATGAGCAGTTCTTC
v_gene: TRBV11-3; j_gene: TRBJ1-1; abundance: -; d_gene: -; CDR3aa: CASSLDLDTLTEAFF; CDR3nt: TGTGCCAGCAGCTTAGATCTCGACACCCTCACTGAAGCTTTCTTT
v_gene: TRBV4-3; j_gene: TRBJ2-2; abundance: -; d_gene: TRBD2; CDR3aa: CASSQGGLVINTGELFF; CDR3nt: TGCGCCAGCAGCCAAGGGGGACTAGTCATAAACACCGGGGAGCTGTTTTTT
v_gene: TRBV4-3; j_gene: TRBJ2-1; abundance: -; d_gene: -; CDR3aa: CASSQDQGSNEQFF; CDR3nt: TGCGCCAGCAGCCAAGATCAGGGGAGCAATGAGCAGTTCTTC
v_gene: TRBV7-6; j_gene: TRBJ1-3; abundance: -; d_gene: TRBD1; CDR3aa: CASSNRDRGNTIYF; CDR3nt: TGTGCCAGCAGCAATAGGGACAGAGGAAACACCATATATTTT
v_gene: TRBV15; j_gene: TRBJ2-3; abundance: -; d_gene: -; CDR3aa: CATSRGRGDTQYF; CDR3nt: TGTGCCACCAGCAGAGGAAGGGGAGATACGCAGTATTTT
v_gene: TRBV4-3; j_gene: TRBJ1-5; abundance: -; d_gene: -; CDR3aa: CASSQGQLNQPQHF; CDR3nt: TGCGCCAGCAGCCAAGGACAGCTTAATCAGCCCCAGCATTTT
v_gene: TRBV7-2; j_gene: TRBJ2-4; abundance: -; d_gene: -; CDR3aa: CASSLSSEAKNIQYF; CDR3nt: TGTGCCAGCAGCTTATCATCGGAGGCAAAAAACATTCAGTACTTC
v_gene: TRBV7-2; j_gene: TRBJ2-7; abundance: -; d_gene: TRBD1; CDR3aa: CASSPGQGHSYEQYF; CDR3nt: TGTGCCAGCAGCCCCGGACAGGGCCATTCCTACGAGCAGTACTTC
v_gene: TRBV10-2; j_gene: TRBJ2-5; abundance: -; d_gene: TRBD2; CDR3aa: CASSLGLAGWEQETQYF; CDR3nt: TGCGCCAGCAGTTTAGGGCTAGCGGGGTGGGAACAAGAGACCCAGTACTTC
v_gene: TRBV10-1; j_gene: TRBJ1-1; abundance: few; d_gene: -; CDR3aa: CASRENWGTEAFF; CDR3nt: TGCGCCAGCAGGGAAAATTGGGGCACTGAAGCTTTCTTT
v_gene: TRBV4-1; j_gene: TRBJ2-2; abundance: once; d_gene: TRBD1; CDR3aa: CASSQGQGTGELFF; CDR3nt: TGCGCCAGCAGCCAAGGACAGGGCACCGGGGAGCTGTTTTTT
v_gene: TRBV27; j_gene: TRBJ2-7; abundance: -; d_gene: -; CDR3aa: CASSVTGEGSYEQYF; CDR3nt: TGTGCCAGCAGTGTCACAGGGGAGGGTTCCTACGAGCAGTACTTC
v_gene: TRBV30; j_gene: TRBJ2-3; abundance: -; d_gene: -; CDR3aa: CAWSESGGTDTQYF; CDR3nt: TGTGCCTGGAGTGAAAGTGGAGGCACAGATACGCAGTATTTT
v_gene: TRBV4-1; j_gene: TRBJ1-2; abundance: -; d_gene: TRBD1; CDR3aa: CASSQPGGGYGYTF; CDR3nt: TGCGCCAGCAGCCAGCCAGGGGGCGGCTATGGCTACACCTTC
v_gene: TRBV2; j_gene: TRBJ2-7; abundance: -; d_gene: TRBD2; CDR3aa: CASSGTGLAYEQYF; CDR3nt: TGTGCCAGCAGCGGGACGGGACTAGCTTACGAGCAGTACTTC
v_gene: TRBV5-6; j_gene: TRBJ1-5; abundance: once; d_gene: TRBD1; CDR3aa: CASSSYRGGGHQPQHF; CDR3nt: TGTGCCAGCAGTTCTTACAGGGGAGGGGGGCATCAGCCCCAGCATTTT
v_gene: TRBV30; j_gene: TRBJ1-5; abundance: once; d_gene: -; CDR3aa: CAWSDGTTGNQPQHF; CDR3nt: TGTGCCTGGAGCGACGGGACCACGGGCAATCAGCCCCAGCATTTT
v_gene: TRBV7-4; j_gene: TRBJ1-1; abundance: -; d_gene: TRBD1; CDR3aa: CASSLMPGTGGGGSTEAFF; CDR3nt: TGTGCCAGCAGCTTAATGCCCGGGACAGGGGGCGGAGGGAGCACTGAAGCTTTCTTT
v_gene: TRBV5-1; j_gene: TRBJ1-1; abundance: -; d_gene: -; CDR3aa: CASKLHSTEAFF; CDR3nt: TGCGCCAGCAAACTCCACAGCACTGAAGCTTTCTTT
v_gene: TRBV19; j_gene: TRBJ2-7; abundance: -; d_gene: TRBD1; CDR3aa: CATKANPGTGLGHEQYF; CDR3nt: TGTGCCACAAAGGCCAATCCAGGGACAGGGTTAGGACACGAGCAGTACTTC
v_gene: TRBV4-3; j_gene: TRBJ2-2; abundance: -; d_gene: -; CDR3aa: CASSQDRSHNGELFF; CDR3nt: TGCGCCAGCAGCCAAGATCGATCCCACAACGGGGAGCTGTTTTTT
v_gene: TRBV7-2; j_gene: TRBJ2-7; abundance: -; d_gene: -; CDR3aa: CASSEILSLEQYF; CDR3nt: TGTGCCAGCAGCGAAATTTTATCTCTCGAGCAGTACTTC
v_gene: TRBV2; j_gene: TRBJ2-5; abundance: -; d_gene: TRBD2; CDR3aa: CASSDSGLAGGRETQYF; CDR3nt: TGTGCCAGCAGTGATAGTGGACTAGCGGGGGGTCGGGAGACCCAGTACTTC
v_gene: TRBV5-6; j_gene: TRBJ1-2; abundance: -; d_gene: -; CDR3aa: CASSRGDGYTF; CDR3nt: TGTGCCAGCAGCCGGGGGGATGGCTACACCTTC
v_gene: TRBV2; j_gene: TRBJ2-1; abundance: once; d_gene: -; CDR3aa: CASSAGTGNEQFF; CDR3nt: TGTGCCAGCAGTGCGGGGACGGGAAATGAGCAGTTCTTC
v_gene: TRBV7-8; j_gene: TRBJ1-2; abundance: -; d_gene: -; CDR3aa: CASSLAQGHIYGYTF; CDR3nt: TGTGCCAGCAGCTTAGCACAGGGACATATTTATGGCTACACCTTC
v_gene: TRBV5-5; j_gene: TRBJ1-1; abundance: once; d_gene: -; CDR3aa: CASSLQGMNTEAFF; CDR3nt: TGTGCCAGCAGCTTGCAGGGGATGAACACTGAAGCTTTCTTT
v_gene: TRBV7-9; j_gene: TRBJ2-7; abundance: -; d_gene: -; CDR3aa: CASSSIRQGSPYEQYF; CDR3nt: TGTGCCAGCAGCTCCATAAGGCAAGGGAGTCCCTACGAGCAGTACTTC
v_gene: TRBV5-4; j_gene: TRBJ2-7; abundance: once; d_gene: -; CDR3aa: CASSSFGANRNSYEQYF; CDR3nt: TGTGCCAGCAGCTCCTTCGGGGCCAACAGAAACTCCTACGAGCAGTACTTC
v_gene: TRBV4-3; j_gene: TRBJ1-6; abundance: -; d_gene: -; CDR3aa: CASSQDLQYNSPLHF; CDR3nt: TGCGCCAGCAGCCAAGATCTTCAGTATAATTCACCCCTCCACTTT
v_gene: TRBV18; j_gene: TRBJ1-5; abundance: -; d_gene: -; CDR3aa: CASSPGGGDSNQPQHF; CDR3nt: TGTGCCAGCTCACCAGGGGGGGGCGATAGCAATCAGCCCCAGCATTTT
v_gene: TRBV5-1; j_gene: TRBJ2-7; abundance: -; d_gene: -; CDR3aa: CASRVSEHPSYEQYF; CDR3nt: TGCGCCAGCAGGGTTTCGGAGCATCCCTCCTACGAGCAGTACTTC
v_gene: TRBV13; j_gene: TRBJ2-7; abundance: -; d_gene: TRBD1; CDR3aa: CASSSPGQFHEQYF; CDR3nt: TGTGCCAGCAGTTCCCCGGGACAGTTCCACGAGCAGTACTTC
v_gene: TRBV7-9; j_gene: TRBJ2-1; abundance: -; d_gene: TRBD2; CDR3aa: CASSLSGGIYNEQFF; CDR3nt: TGTGCCAGCAGCTTATCGGGGGGGATCTACAATGAGCAGTTCTTC
v_gene: TRBV13; j_gene: TRBJ1-6; abundance: -; d_gene: -; CDR3aa: CASTRAGWNSPLHF; CDR3nt: TGTGCCAGCACCCGGGCAGGGTGGAATTCACCCCTCCACTTT
v_gene: TRBV5-1; j_gene: TRBJ2-1; abundance: -; d_gene: -; CDR3aa: CASSFRGNEQFF; CDR3nt: TGCGCCAGCAGCTTTAGAGGAAATGAGCAGTTCTTC
v_gene: TRBV7-3; j_gene: TRBJ2-3; abundance: -; d_gene: TRBD2; CDR3aa: CASSLVGGNTDTQYF; CDR3nt: TGTGCCAGCAGCTTAGTGGGGGGGAACACAGATACGCAGTATTTT
v_gene: TRBV6-5; j_gene: TRBJ2-7; abundance: -; d_gene: TRBD1; CDR3aa: CASSLGTGGSYEQYF; CDR3nt: TGTGCCAGCAGTTTAGGGACAGGGGGGTCCTACGAGCAGTACTTC
v_gene: TRBV2; j_gene: TRBJ1-3; abundance: -; d_gene: -; CDR3aa: CASSYGRANLDSGNTIYF; CDR3nt: TGTGCCAGCAGTTACGGAAGAGCCAACTTAGACTCTGGAAACACCATATATTTT
v_gene: TRBV18; j_gene: TRBJ1-1; abundance: -; d_gene: -; CDR3aa: CASSPPGGNTEAFF; CDR3nt: TGTGCCAGCTCACCACCGGGGGGAAACACTGAAGCTTTCTTT
v_gene: TRBV28; j_gene: TRBJ2-7; abundance: -; d_gene: -; CDR3aa: CASSSEGRAEQYF; CDR3nt: TGTGCCAGCAGTTCCGAGGGTAGGGCCGAGCAGTACTTC
v_gene: TRBV7-8; j_gene: TRBJ1-1; abundance: -; d_gene: -; CDR3aa: CASSFSGKGNTEAFF; CDR3nt: TGTGCCAGCAGCTTCTCAGGGAAAGGGAACACTGAAGCTTTCTTT
v_gene: TRBV4-3; j_gene: TRBJ2-2; abundance: -; d_gene: -; CDR3aa: CTSSPTPGANTGELFF; CDR3nt: TGCACCAGCAGCCCAACCCCGGGAGCAAACACCGGGGAGCTGTTTTTT
v_gene: TRBV28; j_gene: TRBJ1-2; abundance: -; d_gene: TRBD1; CDR3aa: CASSLLLQGVSNYGYTF; CDR3nt: TGTGCCAGCAGTTTACTTCTACAGGGGGTTTCTAACTATGGCTACACCTTC
v_gene: TRBV30; j_gene: TRBJ1-5; abundance: -; d_gene: -; CDR3aa: CAWSDEGGQPQHF; CDR3nt: TGTGCCTGGAGTGACGAGGGTGGACAGCCCCAGCATTTT
v_gene: TRBV10-3; j_gene: TRBJ1-2; abundance: -; d_gene: TRBD1; CDR3aa: CAISEPPWGGGNYGYTF; CDR3nt: TGTGCCATCAGTGAACCACCGTGGGGAGGGGGCAACTATGGCTACACCTTC
v_gene: TRBV4-3; j_gene: TRBJ2-5; abundance: -; d_gene: -; CDR3aa: CASSQAGTPGETQYF; CDR3nt: TGCGCCAGCAGCCAAGCGGGTACTCCCGGCGAGACCCAGTACTTC
v_gene: TRBV9; j_gene: TRBJ1-3; abundance: -; d_gene: -; CDR3aa: CASSPTDYLSGNTIYF; CDR3nt: TGTGCCAGCAGCCCCACTGACTACCTCTCTGGAAACACCATATATTTT
v_gene: TRBV6-5; j_gene: TRBJ1-2; abundance: -; d_gene: -; CDR3aa: CASSYLGGGDGYTF; CDR3nt: TGTGCCAGCAGTTACTTAGGTGGGGGGGATGGCTACACCTTC
v_gene: TRBV4-3; j_gene: TRBJ1-3; abundance: -; d_gene: -; CDR3aa: CASSQDSTGFGNTIYF; CDR3nt: TGCGCCAGCAGCCAAGATAGCACAGGGTTCGGAAACACCATATATTTT
v_gene: TRBV15; j_gene: TRBJ2-5; abundance: -; d_gene: TRBD1; CDR3aa: CATSRDRTGVVKTQYF; CDR3nt: TGTGCCACCAGCAGAGATCGGACAGGGGTTGTAAAGACCCAGTACTTC